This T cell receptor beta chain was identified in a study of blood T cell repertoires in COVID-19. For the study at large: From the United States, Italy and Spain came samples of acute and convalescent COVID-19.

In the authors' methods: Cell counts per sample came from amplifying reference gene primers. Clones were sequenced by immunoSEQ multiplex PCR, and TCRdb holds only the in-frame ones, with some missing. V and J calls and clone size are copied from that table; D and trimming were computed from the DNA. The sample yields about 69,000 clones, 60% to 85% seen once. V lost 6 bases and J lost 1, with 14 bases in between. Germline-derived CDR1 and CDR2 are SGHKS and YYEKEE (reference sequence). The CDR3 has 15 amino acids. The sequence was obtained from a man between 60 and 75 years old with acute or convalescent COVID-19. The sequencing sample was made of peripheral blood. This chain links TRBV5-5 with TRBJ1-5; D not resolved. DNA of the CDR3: TGTGCCAGCATCACTTCGCCCCGGAGCAATCAGCCCCAGCATTTT. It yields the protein CASITSPRSNQPQHF.